A selection of T cell receptor beta chains follows, all from one sample in a study of Ad26.COV2.S vaccination and SARS-CoV-2 variants. The assay was immunoSEQ multiplex PCR, and TCRdb's table has in-frame clones only and misses some. This table holds about 460,000 clones, approximately 90% found once. The sample here was peripheral blood, taken in a trial of Ad26.COV2.S vaccine versus placebo. Source of these receptors: a person between 18 and 60 years old who received the Ad26.COV2.S COVID-19 vaccine or a placebo. CDR3s include the opening cysteine and the closing phenylalanine or tryptophan. The D gene is left open where the match is weak. The size of a clone is reported for some rows only, either as once, few or many, or as a class for expanded clones.

V	size	length	D	J	CDR3	DNA
TRBV18	once	17	TRBD2	TRBJ2-1	CASSPSSGAPSYNEQFF	TGTGCCAGCTCACCATCGAGCGGGGCTCCTTCCTACAATGAGCAGTTCTTC
TRBV5-5	.	12	.	TRBJ1-2	CASSLVLYGYTF	TGTGCCAGCAGCTTGGTTCTTTATGGCTACACCTTC
TRBV30	.	12	.	TRBJ1-2	CAWSPTSYGYTF	TGTGCCTGGAGTCCGACCTCTTATGGCTACACCTTC
TRBV3-1/TRBV3-2	.	15	.	TRBJ1-1	CASSQSGARPTEAFF	TGTGCCAGCAGCCAATCGGGGGCGCGTCCCACTGAAGCTTTCTTT
TRBV30	.	12	.	TRBJ1-2	CAWYQGHYGYTF	TGTGCCTGGTATCAGGGCCACTATGGCTACACCTTC
TRBV7-9	few	11	.	TRBJ2-7	CASSSTGPQDF	TGTGCCAGCAGCTCGACAGGTCCCCAGGACTTC
TRBV7-2	.	13	.	TRBJ1-2	CASRSTFGYGYTF	TGTGCCAGCAGATCTACGTTTGGCTATGGCTACACCTTC
TRBV6-5	.	15	.	TRBJ1-1	CASSYRGAGNTEAFF	TGTGCCAGCAGTTACCGCGGGGCTGGGAACACTGAAGCTTTCTTT
TRBV7-2	few	13	.	TRBJ1-6	CASSLATYSPLHF	TGTGCCAGCAGCTTAGCAACCTATTCACCCCTCCACTTT
TRBV5-6	.	14	.	TRBJ2-2	CASSFRRGTGELFF	TGTGCCAGCAGCTTTCGGAGGGGAACCGGGGAGCTGTTTTTT
TRBV19	.	13	TRBD1	TRBJ2-7	CASSRDSYYEQYF	TGTGCCAGTAGTAGGGACAGTTACTACGAGCAGTACTTC
TRBV7-9	.	12	.	TRBJ2-2	CASSAGPGELFF	TGTGCCAGCAGCGCCGGCCCCGGGGAGCTGTTTTTT
TRBV4-2	.	14	.	TRBJ2-3	CASSQGQTEDTQYF	TGTGCCAGCAGCCAAGGGCAAACCGAAGATACGCAGTATTTT
TRBV29-1	.	16	TRBD1	TRBJ2-7	CSVLGPDRASSYEQYF	TGCAGCGTTTTGGGACCCGACAGGGCCAGCTCCTACGAGCAGTACTTC
TRBV30	few	15	TRBD2	TRBJ2-7	CAWSEAGGPIYEQYF	TGTGCCTGGAGTGAGGCGGGAGGGCCCATATACGAGCAGTACTTC
TRBV7-9	.	12	.	TRBJ2-7	CACRSSLYEQYF	TGTGCCTGCAGGTCCAGCCTCTACGAGCAGTACTTC
TRBV10-3	.	14	.	TRBJ2-1	CAISEGEEGHEQFF	TGTGCCATCAGTGAGGGGGAGGAGGGGCATGAGCAGTTCTTC
TRBV6-1	.	15	.	TRBJ2-5	CASSEGPWGPETQYF	TGTGCCAGCAGTGAGGGCCCATGGGGGCCAGAGACCCAGTACTTC
TRBV30	few	14	TRBD1	TRBJ1-2	CAWTPGDRAYGYTF	TGTGCCTGGACCCCGGGGGACAGGGCGTATGGCTACACCTTC
TRBV6-5	.	16	.	TRBJ1-2	CASSYSRDPGTYGYTF	TGTGCCAGCAGTTACTCAAGAGACCCTGGAACCTATGGCTACACCTTC
TRBV12-3/TRBV12-4	.	13	.	TRBJ2-7	CASSRRVQGEQYF	TGTGCCAGCAGTAGAAGGGTACAAGGCGAGCAGTACTTC
TRBV30	once	17	TRBD2	TRBJ2-5	CAWSQHLAGGTKETQYF	TGTGCCTGGAGTCAACATCTAGCGGGGGGGACTAAAGAGACCCAGTACTTC
TRBV28	.	14	.	TRBJ1-5	CASSYEHSNQPQHF	TGTGCCAGCAGTTACGAACATAGCAATCAGCCCCAGCATTTT
TRBV19	.	12	.	TRBJ1-2	CASTTGNYGYTF	TGTGCCAGTACTACAGGGAACTATGGCTACACCTTC
TRBV30	.	10	.	TRBJ2-3	CACGTDTQYF	TGTGCCTGTGGGACAGATACGCAGTATTTT
TRBV7-8	.	14	.	TRBJ1-4	CASSLAGVSEKLFF	TGTGCCAGCAGCTTAGCTGGGGTATCCGAAAAACTGTTTTTT
TRBV7-3	.	15	TRBD2	TRBJ2-1	CASSLGLAGNNEQFF	TGTGCCAGCAGCTTGGGACTAGCGGGAAACAATGAGCAGTTCTTC
TRBV30	.	13	TRBD2	TRBJ2-3	CAWSELLAATQYF	TGTGCCTGGAGTGAATTACTAGCGGCGACGCAGTATTTT
TRBV19	once	12	TRBD1	TRBJ2-7	CATRTGRSEQYF	TGTGCCACCCGGACAGGAAGGAGCGAGCAGTACTTC
TRBV3-1/TRBV3-2	.	13	.	TRBJ1-1	CASSQGAYTEAFF	TGTGCCAGCAGCCAGGGGGCTTATACTGAAGCTTTCTTT
TRBV6-1	.	14	.	TRBJ1-4	CASSETGFNEKLFF	TGTGCCAGCAGTGAGACGGGATTTAATGAAAAACTGTTTTTT
TRBV6-5	.	14	.	TRBJ1-5	CASSSTGPNQPQHF	TGTGCCAGCAGTTCTACAGGGCCCAATCAGCCCCAGCATTTT
TRBV11-2	.	14	.	TRBJ1-3	CASSLDTGGNTIYF	TGTGCCAGCAGCTTAGATACAGGCGGAAACACCATATATTTT
TRBV5-4	.	14	TRBD2	TRBJ2-3	CASSLERGRDTQYF	TGTGCCAGCAGCTTAGAGCGGGGTCGGGATACGCAGTATTTT
TRBV9	.	15	.	TRBJ2-7	CASSPGDLTLYEQYF	TGTGCCAGCAGCCCAGGGGACCTGACTCTGTACGAGCAGTACTTC
TRBV5-1	.	19	TRBD1	TRBJ1-6	CASSLAGRTGGTNNSPLHF	TGCGCCAGCAGCTTGGCCGGCCGGACAGGGGGCACTAATAATTCACCCCTCCACTTT
TRBV28	.	12	.	TRBJ1-6	CASSSLGSPLHF	TGTGCCAGCAGTTCCCTTGGTTCACCCCTCCACTTT
TRBV19	.	11	.	TRBJ1-4	CASSIAEKLFF	TGTGCCAGTAGTATAGCCGAAAAACTGTTTTTT
TRBV20-1	.	13	.	TRBJ1-2	CSASLEVYYGYTF	TGCAGTGCTAGTCTTGAAGTCTACTATGGCTACACCTTC
TRBV5-1	.	14	TRBD1	TRBJ2-7	CASSLGQGPYEQYF	TGCGCCAGCAGCCTCGGACAGGGCCCGTACGAGCAGTACTTC
TRBV4-1	.	14	.	TRBJ1-2	CASSRTYENYGYTF	TGCGCCAGCAGCCGGACGTATGAAAACTATGGCTACACCTTC
TRBV5-1	.	18	TRBD1	TRBJ2-6	CASSPIPGQGAGANVLTF	TGCGCCAGCAGCCCGATCCCGGGACAGGGGGCTGGGGCCAACGTCCTGACTTTC
TRBV28	few	15	TRBD2	TRBJ2-7	CASSPLDSGFYEQYF	TGTGCCAGCAGTCCCTTGGATAGCGGGTTCTACGAGCAGTACTTC
TRBV6-5	.	15	.	TRBJ1-3	CASSSVDIPGNTIYF	TGTGCCAGCAGTTCTGTGGACATCCCTGGAAACACCATATATTTT
TRBV27	.	14	.	TRBJ2-1	CASSFGQPGARQFF	TGTGCCAGCAGTTTCGGTCAGCCTGGAGCCCGGCAGTTCTTC
TRBV30	.	13	.	TRBJ1-6	CAWSRDDNSPLHF	TGTGCCTGGAGTCGGGACGACAATTCACCCCTCCACTTT
TRBV6-5	.	15	.	TRBJ1-4	CASRDTGTTGLVMFF	TGTGCCAGCAGGGACACCGGGACAACCGGTCTTGTGATGTTTTTT
TRBV3-1/TRBV3-2	.	11	.	TRBJ2-1	CASSDLLSQFF	TGTGCCAGCAGCGACCTTTTGAGTCAGTTCTTC